The sequence of this T cell receptor beta chain was determined in a study of regulatory T cells in long-lasting Graves disease. This clonotype was seen repeatedly, ten times or more. Regarding time point: newly diagnosed GD, antithyroid drugs for less than 3 months. The TCR library was made from RNA that had been extracted from PBMCs in TRIzol. CDR3-region Arm-PCR and iRepertoire HTBI primers produced the TCR beta libraries. One entry per CDR3 protein results from TCRdb running MiXCR on the multiplex PCR reads. The sample carries around 400,000 distinct CDR3 sequences, approximately 15% recorded once. With V trimmed by 6 bases and J by 3 bases, 6 bases remained unmatched. This CDR3 has 15 amino acids. Germline V gene lookup returns CDR1 KGHDR and CDR2 SFDVKD. This sample also belongs to another study, concerning T cells in Graves' hyperthyroidism and ophthalmopathy. As that report states: Researchers ran a first-round RT-PCR on the TCR CDR3 using the HTBI primer set.

The chain links TRBV24-1 to TRBJ2-2, with 7 bases fitting TRBD1. The source is a woman between 35 and 50 years old with Graves disease. Here the sequenced sample was peripheral blood mononuclear cells (PBMCs), taken at new diagnosis, from a patient treated with antithyroid drugs. The chain's CDR3 is CATSRTGVDTGELFF. The CDR3 DNA follows: TGTGCCACCAGTAGAACAGGGGTGGACACCGGGGAGCTGTTTTTT.